This T cell receptor beta chain derives from a study of blood T cell repertoires in COVID-19. Study summary: Acute and convalescent COVID-19 specimens originated in the United States, Italy and Spain. T cells, B-cell-depleted T cells, or PBMCs provided the cDNA or gDNA that served as material.

Study members were between about 18 and 100 years old and lived in over 20 US regions. Each recovered donor of Cohort 3 presented with two negative PCRs, clearance, or symptom resolution. The CDR3 sequence is 14 residues long. The V gene's germline CDR1 is KGHDR and CDR2 SFDVKD. Trimming cost V 6 bases and J 0 bases, with 8 bases left between them. Repertoires were generated with immunoSEQ multiplex PCR, while TCRdb's copy carries only in-frame clones and drops some. The sample lists about 350,000 clones; roughly nine tenths were seen once. The sequenced sample consisted of PBMCs or T cells enriched from blood (not recorded which). V usage is TRBV24-1 and J usage is TRBJ1-5; weak D call: TRBD1 (6 bases). This clonotype originated in a woman between 25 and 40 years old who had recovered from COVID-19. The CDR3 reads CATSQGISNQPQHF. In nucleotides, the CDR3 is TGTGCCACCAGTCAGGGGATTAGCAATCAGCCCCAGCATTTT.